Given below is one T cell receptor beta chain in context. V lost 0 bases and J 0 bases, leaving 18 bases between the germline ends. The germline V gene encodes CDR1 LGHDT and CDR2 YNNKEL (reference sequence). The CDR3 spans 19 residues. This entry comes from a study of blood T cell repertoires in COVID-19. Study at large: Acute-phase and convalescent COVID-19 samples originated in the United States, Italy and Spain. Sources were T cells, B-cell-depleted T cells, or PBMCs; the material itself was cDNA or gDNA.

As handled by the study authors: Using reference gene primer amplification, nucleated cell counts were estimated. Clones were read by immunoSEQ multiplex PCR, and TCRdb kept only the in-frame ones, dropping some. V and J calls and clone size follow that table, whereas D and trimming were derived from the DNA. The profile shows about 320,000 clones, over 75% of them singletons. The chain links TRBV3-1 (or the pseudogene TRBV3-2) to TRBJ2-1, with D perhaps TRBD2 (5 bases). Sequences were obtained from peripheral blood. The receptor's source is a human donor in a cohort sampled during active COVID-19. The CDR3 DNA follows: TGTGCCAGCAGCCAAGATTTTTTTCTGCGGGCGAGCTCCTACAATGAGCAGTTCTTC. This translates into CASSQDFFLRASSYNEQFF.